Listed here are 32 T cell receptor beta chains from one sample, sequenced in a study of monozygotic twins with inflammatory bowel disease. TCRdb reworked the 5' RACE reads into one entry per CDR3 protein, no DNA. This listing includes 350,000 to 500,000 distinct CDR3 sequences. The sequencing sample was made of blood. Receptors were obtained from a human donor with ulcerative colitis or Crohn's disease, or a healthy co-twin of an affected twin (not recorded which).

This CDR3 is CSASRGWFLTDTQYF. The rearrangement uses TRBV20-1 and TRBJ2-3; TCRdb names TRBD1, which stays unverified in the absence of DNA. The V gene's germline CDR1 is DFQATT and CDR2 SNEGSKA (reference sequence). The CDR3 contains 15 residues.

CDR3 protein: CASSLRGAPLPTDTQYF. This chain connects TRBV3-1 to TRBJ2-3; TCRdb designates TRBD1, a call that cannot be tested without DNA. The CDR3 length is 17 residues. The germline V gene has CDR1 LGHDT and CDR2 YNNKEL (reference sequence).

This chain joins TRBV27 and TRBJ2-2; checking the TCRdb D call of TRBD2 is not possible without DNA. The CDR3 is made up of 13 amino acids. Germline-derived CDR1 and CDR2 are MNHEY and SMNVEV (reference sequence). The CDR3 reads CASRTSGNGELFF.

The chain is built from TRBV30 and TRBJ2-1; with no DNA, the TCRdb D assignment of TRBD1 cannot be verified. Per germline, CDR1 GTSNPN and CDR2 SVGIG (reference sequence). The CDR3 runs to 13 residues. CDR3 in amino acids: CAWSRSRGNEQFF.

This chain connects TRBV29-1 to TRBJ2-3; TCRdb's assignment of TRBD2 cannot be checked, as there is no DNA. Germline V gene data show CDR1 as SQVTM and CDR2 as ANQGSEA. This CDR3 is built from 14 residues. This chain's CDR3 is CSAGTSGVQGTQYF.

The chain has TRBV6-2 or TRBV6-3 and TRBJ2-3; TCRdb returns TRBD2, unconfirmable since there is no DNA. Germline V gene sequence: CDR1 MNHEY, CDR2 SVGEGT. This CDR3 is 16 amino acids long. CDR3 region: CASSAGLAALVDTQYF.

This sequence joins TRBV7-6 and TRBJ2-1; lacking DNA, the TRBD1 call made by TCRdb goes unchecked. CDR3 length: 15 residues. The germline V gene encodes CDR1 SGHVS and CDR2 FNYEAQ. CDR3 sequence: CASSLSPTAYNEQFF.

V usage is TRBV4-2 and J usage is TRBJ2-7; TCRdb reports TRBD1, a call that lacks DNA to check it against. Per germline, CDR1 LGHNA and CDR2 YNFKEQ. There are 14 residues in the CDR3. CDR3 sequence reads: CASSQERTGRGEYF.

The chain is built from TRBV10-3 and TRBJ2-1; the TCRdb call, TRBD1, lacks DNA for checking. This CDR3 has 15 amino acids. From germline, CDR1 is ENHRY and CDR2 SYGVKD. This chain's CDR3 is CAISAPGGSYNEQFF.

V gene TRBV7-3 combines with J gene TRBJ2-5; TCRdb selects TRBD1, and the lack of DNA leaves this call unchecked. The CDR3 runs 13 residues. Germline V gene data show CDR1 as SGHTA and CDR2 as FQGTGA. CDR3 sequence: CASSSWPGETQYF.

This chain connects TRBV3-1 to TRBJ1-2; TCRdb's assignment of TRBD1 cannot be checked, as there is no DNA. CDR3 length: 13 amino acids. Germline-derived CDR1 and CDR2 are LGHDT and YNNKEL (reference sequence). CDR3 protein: CASSQGGQHGYTF.

The CDR3 sequence: CASGAGSGANVLTF. The genes are TRBV7-3 and TRBJ2-6; TCRdb calls TRBD2, which cannot be checked without DNA. Germline V lookup: CDR1 SGHTA, CDR2 FQGTGA. The CDR3 runs 14 residues.

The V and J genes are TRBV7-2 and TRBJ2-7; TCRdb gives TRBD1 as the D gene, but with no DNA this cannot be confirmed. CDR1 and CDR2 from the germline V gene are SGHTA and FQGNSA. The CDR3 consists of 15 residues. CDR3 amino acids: CASSAPGQLRYEQYF.

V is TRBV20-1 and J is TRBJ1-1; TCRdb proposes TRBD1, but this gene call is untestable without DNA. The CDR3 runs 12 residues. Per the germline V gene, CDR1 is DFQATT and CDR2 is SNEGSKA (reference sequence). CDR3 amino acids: CSARGQQWVAFF.

The CDR3 is CSAKEPGTSGGVVETQYF. This chain uses TRBV20-1 with TRBJ2-5; the D call from TCRdb, TRBD2, cannot be confirmed without DNA. CDR1 and CDR2 (germline): DFQATT, SNEGSKA (reference sequence). CDR3 length: 18 amino acids.

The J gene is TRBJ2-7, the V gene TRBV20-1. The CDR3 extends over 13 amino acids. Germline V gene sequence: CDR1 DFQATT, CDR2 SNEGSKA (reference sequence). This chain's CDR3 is CSAREGKDYEQYF.

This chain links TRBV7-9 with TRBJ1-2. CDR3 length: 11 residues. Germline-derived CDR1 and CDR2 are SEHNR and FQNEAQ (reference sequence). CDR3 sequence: CASSELVGYTF. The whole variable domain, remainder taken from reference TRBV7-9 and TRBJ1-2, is DTGVSQNPRHKITKRGQNVTFRCDPISEHNRLYWYRQTLGQGPEFLTYFQNEAQLEKSRLLSDRFSAERPKGSFSTLEIQRTEQGDSAMYLCASSELVGYTFGSGTRLTVV.

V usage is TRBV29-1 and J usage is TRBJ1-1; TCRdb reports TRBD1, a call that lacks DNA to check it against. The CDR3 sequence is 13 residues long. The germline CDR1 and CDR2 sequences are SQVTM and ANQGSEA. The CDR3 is CSVKVQGDTEAFF.

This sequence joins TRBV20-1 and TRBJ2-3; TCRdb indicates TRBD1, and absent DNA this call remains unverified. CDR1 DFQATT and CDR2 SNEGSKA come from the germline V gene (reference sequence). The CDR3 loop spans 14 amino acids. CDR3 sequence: CSALSGEITDTQYF.

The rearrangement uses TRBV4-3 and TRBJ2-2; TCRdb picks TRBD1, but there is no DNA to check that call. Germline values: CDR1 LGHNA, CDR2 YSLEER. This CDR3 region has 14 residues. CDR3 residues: CASSPEEGAGELFF.

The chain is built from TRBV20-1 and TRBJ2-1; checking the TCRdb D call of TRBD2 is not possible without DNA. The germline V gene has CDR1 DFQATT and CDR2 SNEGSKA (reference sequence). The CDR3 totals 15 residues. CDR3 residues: CSARQLAGGHNEQFF.

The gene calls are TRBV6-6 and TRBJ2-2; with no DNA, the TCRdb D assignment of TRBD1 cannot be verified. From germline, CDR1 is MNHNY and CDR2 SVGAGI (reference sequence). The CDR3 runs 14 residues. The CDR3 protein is CASSYPGYTGELFF.

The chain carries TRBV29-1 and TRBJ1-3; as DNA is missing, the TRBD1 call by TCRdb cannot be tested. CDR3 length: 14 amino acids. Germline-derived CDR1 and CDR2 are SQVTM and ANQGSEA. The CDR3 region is CSVWTGGSGNTIYF.

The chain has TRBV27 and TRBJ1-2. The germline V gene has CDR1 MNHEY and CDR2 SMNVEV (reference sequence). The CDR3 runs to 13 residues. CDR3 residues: CASSLSGQYGYTF.

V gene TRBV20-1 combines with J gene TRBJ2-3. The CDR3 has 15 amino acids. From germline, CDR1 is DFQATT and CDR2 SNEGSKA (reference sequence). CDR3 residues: CSARSPTTYTDTQYF.

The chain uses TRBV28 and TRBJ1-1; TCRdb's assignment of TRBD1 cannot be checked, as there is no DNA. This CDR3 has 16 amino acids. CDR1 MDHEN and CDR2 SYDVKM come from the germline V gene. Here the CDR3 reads CASSLPLGGMNTEAFF.

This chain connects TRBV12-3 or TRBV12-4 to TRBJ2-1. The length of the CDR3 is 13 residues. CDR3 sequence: CASTRRSYNEQFF.

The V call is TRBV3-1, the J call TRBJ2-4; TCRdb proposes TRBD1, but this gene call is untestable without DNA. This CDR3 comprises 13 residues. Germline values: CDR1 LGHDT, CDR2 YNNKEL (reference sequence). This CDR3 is CASSQDGGDIQYF.

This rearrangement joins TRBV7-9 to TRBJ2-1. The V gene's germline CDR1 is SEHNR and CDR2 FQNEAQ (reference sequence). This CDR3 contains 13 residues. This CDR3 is CASSLAATHEQFF.

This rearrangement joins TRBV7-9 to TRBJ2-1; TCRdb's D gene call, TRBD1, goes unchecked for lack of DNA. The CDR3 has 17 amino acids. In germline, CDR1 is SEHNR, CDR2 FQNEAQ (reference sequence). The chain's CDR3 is CASSRTGQGGFVNEQFF.

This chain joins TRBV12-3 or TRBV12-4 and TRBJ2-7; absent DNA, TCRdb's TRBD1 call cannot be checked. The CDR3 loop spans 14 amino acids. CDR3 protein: CASSLDPRTGEQYF.

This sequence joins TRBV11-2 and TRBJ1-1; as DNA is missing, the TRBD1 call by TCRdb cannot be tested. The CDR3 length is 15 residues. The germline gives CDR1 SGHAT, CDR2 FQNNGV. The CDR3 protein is CASSLEARRNTEAFF. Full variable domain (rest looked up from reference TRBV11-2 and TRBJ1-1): EAGVAQSPRYKIIEKRQSVAFWCNPISGHATLYWYQQILGQGPKLLIQFQNNGVVDDSQLPKDRFSAERLKGVDSTLKIQPAKLEDSAVYLCASSLEARRNTEAFFGQGTRLTVV.